Sequencing of this T cell receptor (beta chain) was carried out in a study of T cell responses to AZD1222 COVID-19 vaccine. Study as a whole: Doses given second, at about 4 or about 12 weeks, were pooled. Findings and limits, study-wide: Dominant at 160-218 and 743-854, vaccine-associated CD4 TCRs also spanned spike. Baseline testing showed seropositivity in only a handful of AZD1222 recipients. Within unmutated variant regions lay the reported targets of nearly half of spike-specific TCRs.

Comment on this clone: No antigen is known for it.

Assay used: immunoSEQ multiplex PCR; TCRdb lists only in-frame clones, some missing. The sample carries about 85,000 clones, approximately 87% recorded once. The V and J ends lost 2 bases and 1 base respectively, with 13 bases between them. The germline CDR1 and CDR2 sequences are SGHNT and YYREEE (reference sequence). This CDR3 comprises 16 residues. The sequence came from an adult in good health. Sequencing used peripheral blood, obtained on day 0 of AZD1222 vaccination. The V and J genes are TRBV5-4 and TRBJ2-4; D is unclear. The CDR3 DNA reads TGTGCCAGCAGCTTATATAGATCCGGCGCCAAAAACATTCAGTACTTC. It is translated as CASSLYRSGAKNIQYF.